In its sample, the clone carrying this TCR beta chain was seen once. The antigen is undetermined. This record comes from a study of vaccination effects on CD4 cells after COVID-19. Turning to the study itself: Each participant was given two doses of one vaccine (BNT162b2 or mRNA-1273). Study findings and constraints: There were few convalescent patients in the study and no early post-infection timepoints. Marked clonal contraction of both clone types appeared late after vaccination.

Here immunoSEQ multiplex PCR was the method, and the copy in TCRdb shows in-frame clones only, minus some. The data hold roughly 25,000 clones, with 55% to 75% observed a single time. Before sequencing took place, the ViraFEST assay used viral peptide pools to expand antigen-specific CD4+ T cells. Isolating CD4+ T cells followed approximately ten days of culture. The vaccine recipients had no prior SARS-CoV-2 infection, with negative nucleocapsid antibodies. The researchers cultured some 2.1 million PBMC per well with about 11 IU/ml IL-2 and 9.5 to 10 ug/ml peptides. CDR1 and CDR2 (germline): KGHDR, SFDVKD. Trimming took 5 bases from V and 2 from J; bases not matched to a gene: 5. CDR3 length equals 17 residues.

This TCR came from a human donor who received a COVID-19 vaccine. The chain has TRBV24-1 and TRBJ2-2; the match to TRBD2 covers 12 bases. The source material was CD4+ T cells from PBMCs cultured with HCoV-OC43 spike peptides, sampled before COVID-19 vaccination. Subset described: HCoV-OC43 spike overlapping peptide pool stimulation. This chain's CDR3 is CATSALAGGQNTGELFF. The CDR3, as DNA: TGTGCCACCAGTGCCCTAGCGGGGGGGCAAAACACCGGGGAGCTGTTTTTT.